A selection of T cell receptor beta chains follows, all from one sample in a study of T cell responses to AZD1222 COVID-19 vaccine. Using immunoSEQ multiplex PCR, the repertoire was profiled, and TCRdb retains in-frame clones only, with some absent. The sample comprises about 110,000 clones, about nine tenths of which are singletons, and less than 4% rests with the top ten. The material sequenced was peripheral blood, taken on day 0 of MenACWY control vaccination. The receptors stem from an adult in good health. Each CDR3 is given with its conserved first and last residue. Each record gives: D gene, V gene, J gene, clone size, CDR3 DNA, CDR3 protein. The D gene is left open where the match is weak. Rows give clone size only sometimes, using once, few, many, or a class for an expanded clone.

>-|TRBV5-4|TRBJ2-7|-
TGTGCCAGCAGCTTGGGAACGGCCTCCTACGAGCAGTACTTC
CASSLGTASYEQYF
>-|TRBV6-5|TRBJ2-7|-
TGTGCCAGCAGTTACGCAGGGTCGGGGCAGTACTTC
CASSYAGSGQYF
>-|TRBV27|TRBJ2-3|-
TGTGCCAGCAGTTTCCAGACTAGCACAGATACGCAGTATTTT
CASSFQTSTDTQYF
>TRBD2|TRBV28|TRBJ2-5|-
TGTGCCAGCAGGGGAGGCGGGGGGCGCGAGACCCAGTACTTC
CASRGGGGRETQYF
>TRBD2|TRBV7-6|TRBJ2-3|-
TGTGCCAGCAGCTTACGGCGGGGGGGAACAGATACGCAGTATTTT
CASSLRRGGTDTQYF
>-|TRBV28|TRBJ2-7|-
TGTGCCAGCAGTTTAGTACCCTTGGATACCCACGAGCAGTACTTC
CASSLVPLDTHEQYF
>-|TRBV2|TRBJ1-1|-
TGTGCCAGCAGTTCTAGACAGCACATGAACACTGAAGCTTTCTTT
CASSSRQHMNTEAFF
>-|TRBV28|TRBJ1-5|-
TGTGCCAGCAGTCCACCCCTGGGGGGGTATGGTTTGCAGCCCCAGCATTTT
CASSPPLGGYGLQPQHF
>-|TRBV6-6|TRBJ1-1|-
TGTGCCAGCAGTTCCCCGGGGGGGGCGAACACTGAAGCTTTCTTT
CASSSPGGANTEAFF
>-|TRBV5-4|TRBJ1-4|-
TGTGCCAGCAGCTTCAGGGGCGGAGATGAAAAACTGTTTTTT
CASSFRGGDEKLFF
>-|TRBV15|TRBJ1-3|once
TGTGCCACCAGCAGAGATCAGGCGATCTCTGGAAACACCATATATTTT
CATSRDQAISGNTIYF
>-|TRBV18|TRBJ1-3|-
TGTGCCAGCTCACCAAGTGGCGGGGCACCGGGAAACACCATATATTTT
CASSPSGGAPGNTIYF
>TRBD1|TRBV3-1/TRBV3-2|TRBJ1-2|once
TGTGCCAGCAGCCAAGGGACGCCAACAGGGGTGGTTGGCTACACCTTC
CASSQGTPTGVVGYTF
>-|TRBV6-6|TRBJ1-2|once
TGTGCCAGCAGGAAACAGGTCTCCTATGGCTACACCTTC
CASRKQVSYGYTF
>-|TRBV5-1|TRBJ1-2|-
TGCGCCAGCAGCTTGGTCCAGGGCTATGGCTACACCTTC
CASSLVQGYGYTF
>-|TRBV27|TRBJ1-1|-
TGTGCCAGCAGTACTGACACTGCCATGAACACTGAAGCTTTCTTT
CASSTDTAMNTEAFF
>TRBD2|TRBV27|TRBJ2-7|-
TGTGCCAGCAAGCGGGACGGAAGAAACTACGAGCAGTACTTC
CASKRDGRNYEQYF
>-|TRBV7-9|TRBJ1-4|-
TGTGCCAGCAGCTTAGTTGAGTCCTCCAGGGAAAAACTGTTTTTT
CASSLVESSREKLFF
>-|TRBV7-6|TRBJ2-7|-
TGTGCCAGCAGCTTAGGACAGTCCTTCTCCTACGAGCAGTACTTC
CASSLGQSFSYEQYF
>-|TRBV7-3|TRBJ2-1|-
TGTGCCAGCAGCCCGGCCGGTTGGGGGGAGAATGAGCAGTTCTTC
CASSPAGWGENEQFF
>TRBD1|TRBV11-2|TRBJ2-2|once
TGTGCCAGCAGCTTAGCGGGACAGGGTCGAACCGGGGAGCTGTTTTTT
CASSLAGQGRTGELFF
>-|TRBV29-1|TRBJ2-6|-
TGCAGCGTTGGCAGCTCTGGGGCCAACGTCCTGACTTTC
CSVGSSGANVLTF
>TRBD1|TRBV5-1|TRBJ2-2|-
TGCGCCACCGGACAGGGGAACACCGGGGAGCTGTTTTTT
CATGQGNTGELFF
>TRBD1|TRBV27|TRBJ1-4|-
TGTGCCAGCAGTACTCCGACAGGGGGAGTTGAAAAACTGTTTTTT
CASSTPTGGVEKLFF
>-|TRBV4-1|TRBJ1-4|-
TGCGCCAGCAGCCAAGGCCCCGACAGGCGGACTCCTGAAAAACTGTTTTTT
CASSQGPDRRTPEKLFF
>-|TRBV2|TRBJ1-1|few
TGTGCCAGCAGTGCGATGACCGGGACTTTAGAAGCTTTCTTT
CASSAMTGTLEAFF
>-|TRBV9|TRBJ2-1|-
TGTGCCAGCAGCCCCCGGGACTACAATGAGCAGTTCTTC
CASSPRDYNEQFF
>-|TRBV10-3|TRBJ2-2|once
TGTGCCATCAGTTCACAGGGAAGCGCGAACACCGGGGAGCTGTTTTTT
CAISSQGSANTGELFF
>-|TRBV4-1|TRBJ1-4|-
TGCGCCAGCAGCCAAGAGATTAGCTCTAATGAAAAACTGTTTTTT
CASSQEISSNEKLFF
>-|TRBV10-1|TRBJ1-5|-
TGCGCCAGCAGTGCCCGGACAGGCAATCAGCCCCAGCATTTT
CASSARTGNQPQHF
>TRBD2|TRBV9|TRBJ2-5|-
TGTGCCAGCAGCGTAGGGACTAGCGGGGGGGCGGAGACCCAGTACTTC
CASSVGTSGGAETQYF
>TRBD2|TRBV24-1|TRBJ2-3|-
TGTGCCACCAGTGATTCCCGGACTAGCGGCACAGATACGCAGTATTTT
CATSDSRTSGTDTQYF
>-|TRBV2|TRBJ2-5|few
TGTGCCAGCAGTGGTAACAGTAAAGAGACCCAGTACTTC
CASSGNSKETQYF
>-|TRBV18|TRBJ1-1|-
TGTGCCAGCTCACCCCCCTCGGGGGCCGTGAACACTGAAGCTTTCTTT
CASSPPSGAVNTEAFF
>-|TRBV7-3|TRBJ1-1|-
TGTGCCAGCAGCGGGGGAGGAGGGGACACTGAAGCTTTCTTT
CASSGGGGDTEAFF
>-|TRBV18|TRBJ1-4|once
TGTGCCAGCTCAAACCTCCGACAGGAGAGGAATGAAAAACTGTTTTTT
CASSNLRQERNEKLFF